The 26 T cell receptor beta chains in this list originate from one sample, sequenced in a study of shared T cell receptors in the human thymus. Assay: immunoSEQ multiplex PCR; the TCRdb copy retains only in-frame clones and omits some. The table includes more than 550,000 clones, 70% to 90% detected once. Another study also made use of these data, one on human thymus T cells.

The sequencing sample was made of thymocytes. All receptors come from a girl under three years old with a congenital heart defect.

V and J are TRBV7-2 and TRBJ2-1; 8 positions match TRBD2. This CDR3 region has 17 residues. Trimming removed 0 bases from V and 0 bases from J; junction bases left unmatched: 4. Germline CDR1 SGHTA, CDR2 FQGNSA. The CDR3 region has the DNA TGTGCCAGCAGCTTAGCGCGGGGGGCCCCCTCCTACAATGAGCAGTTCTTC. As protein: CASSLARGAPSYNEQFF.

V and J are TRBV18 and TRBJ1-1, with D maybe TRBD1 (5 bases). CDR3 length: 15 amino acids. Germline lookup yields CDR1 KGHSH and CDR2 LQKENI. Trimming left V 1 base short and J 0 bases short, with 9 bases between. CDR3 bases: TGTGCCAGCTCACCACGAACAGGAGTGAACACTGAAGCTTTCTTT. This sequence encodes CASSPRTGVNTEAFF.

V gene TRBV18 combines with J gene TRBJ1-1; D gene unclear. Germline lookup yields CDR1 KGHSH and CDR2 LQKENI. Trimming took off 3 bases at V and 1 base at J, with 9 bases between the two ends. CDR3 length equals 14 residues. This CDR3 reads CASSPHRENTEAFF. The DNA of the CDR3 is TGTGCCAGCTCACCTCACCGGGAGAACACTGAAGCTTTCTTT.

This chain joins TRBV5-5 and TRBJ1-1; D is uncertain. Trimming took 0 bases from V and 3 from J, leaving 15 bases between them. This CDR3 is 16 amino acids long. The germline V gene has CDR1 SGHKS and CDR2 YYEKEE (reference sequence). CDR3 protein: CASSLVSARSDTEAFF. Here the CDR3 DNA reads TGTGCCAGCAGCTTGGTGAGCGCGAGAAGCGACACTGAAGCTTTCTTT.

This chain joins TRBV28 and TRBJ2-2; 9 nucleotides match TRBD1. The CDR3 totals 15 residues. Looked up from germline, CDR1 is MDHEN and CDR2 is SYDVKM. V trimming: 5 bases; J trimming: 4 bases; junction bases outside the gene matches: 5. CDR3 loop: CASSGTGRRTGELFF. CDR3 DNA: TGTGCCAGCAGTGGGACAGGGAGGCGCACCGGGGAGCTGTTTTTT.

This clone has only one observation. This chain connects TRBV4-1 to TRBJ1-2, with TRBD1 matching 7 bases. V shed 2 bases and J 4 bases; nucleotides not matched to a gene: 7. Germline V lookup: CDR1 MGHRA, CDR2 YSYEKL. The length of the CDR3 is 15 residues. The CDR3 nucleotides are TGCGCCAGCAGCCAAAGAATTTGGGACAGCTATGGCTACACCTTC. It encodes CASSQRIWDSYGYTF.

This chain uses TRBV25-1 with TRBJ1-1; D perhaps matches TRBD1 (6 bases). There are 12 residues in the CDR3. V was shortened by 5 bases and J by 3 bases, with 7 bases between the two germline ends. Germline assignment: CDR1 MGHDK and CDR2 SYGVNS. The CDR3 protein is CASSSGDTEAFF. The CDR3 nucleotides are TGTGCCAGCAGTTCAGGGGACACTGAAGCTTTCTTT.

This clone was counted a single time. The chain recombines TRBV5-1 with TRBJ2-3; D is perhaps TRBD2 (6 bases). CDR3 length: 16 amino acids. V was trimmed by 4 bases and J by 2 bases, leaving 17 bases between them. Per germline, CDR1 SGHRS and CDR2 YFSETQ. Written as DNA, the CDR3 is TGCGCCAGCAGCCTGAAATCGCGGGACTTCACAGATACGCAGTATTTT. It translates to CASSLKSRDFTDTQYF.

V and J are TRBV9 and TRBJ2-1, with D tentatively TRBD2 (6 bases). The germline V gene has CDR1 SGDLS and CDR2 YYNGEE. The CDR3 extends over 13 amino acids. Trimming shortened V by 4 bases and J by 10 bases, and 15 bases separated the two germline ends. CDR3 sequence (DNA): TGTGCCAGCAGCCCCCCGACTAGGAACGAGCAGTTCTTC. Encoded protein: CASSPPTRNEQFF.

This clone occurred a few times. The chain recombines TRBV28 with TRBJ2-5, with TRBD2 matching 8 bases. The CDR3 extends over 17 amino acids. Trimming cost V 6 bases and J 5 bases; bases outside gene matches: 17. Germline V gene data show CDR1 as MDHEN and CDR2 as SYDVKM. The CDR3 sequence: CASRRTSGPSSQETQYF. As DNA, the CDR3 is TGTGCCAGCAGACGAACTAGCGGTCCCTCCTCCCAGGAGACCCAGTACTTC.

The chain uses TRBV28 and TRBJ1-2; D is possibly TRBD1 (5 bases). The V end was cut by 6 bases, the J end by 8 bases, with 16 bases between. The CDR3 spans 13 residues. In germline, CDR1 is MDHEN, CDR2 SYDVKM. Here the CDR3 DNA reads TGTGCCAGCAGCATTCCAGGGTTAAGCGGCTACACCTTC. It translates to CASSIPGLSGYTF.

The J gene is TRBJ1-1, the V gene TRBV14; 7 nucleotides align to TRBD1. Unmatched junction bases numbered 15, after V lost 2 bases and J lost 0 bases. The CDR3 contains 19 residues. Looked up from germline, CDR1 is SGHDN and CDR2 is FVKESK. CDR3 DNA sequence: TGTGCCAGCAGCCAACCTGGAAGTTGGCAGGGGGAACTGAACACTGAAGCTTTCTTT. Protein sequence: CASSQPGSWQGELNTEAFF.

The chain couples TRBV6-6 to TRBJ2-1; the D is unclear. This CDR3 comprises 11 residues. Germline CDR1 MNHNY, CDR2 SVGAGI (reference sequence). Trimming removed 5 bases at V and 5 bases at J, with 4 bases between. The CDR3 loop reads CASSQNNEQFF. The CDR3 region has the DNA TGTGCCAGCAGTCAAAACAATGAGCAGTTCTTC.

CDR3 residues: CASSPPAGGPKNIQYF. DNA for the CDR3: TGTGCCAGCAGCCCCCCGGCGGGGGGACCCAAAAACATTCAGTACTTC. The V and J genes are TRBV7-2 and TRBJ2-4, with TRBD2 matching 8 bases. Trimming at V came to 5 bases and at J to 2 bases, leaving 8 bases not matched to a gene. This CDR3 comprises 16 residues. The germline V gene has CDR1 SGHTA and CDR2 FQGNSA.

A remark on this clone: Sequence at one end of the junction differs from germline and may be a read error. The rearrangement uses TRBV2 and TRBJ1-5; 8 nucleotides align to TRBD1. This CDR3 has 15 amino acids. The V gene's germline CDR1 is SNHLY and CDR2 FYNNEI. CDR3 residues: CASREVQGAVQPQHF. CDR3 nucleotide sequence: TGTGCCAGCAGGGAAGTCCAGGGGGCAGTTCAGCCCCAGCATTTT.

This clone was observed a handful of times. CDR3 residues: CASSQESIALNEQFF. CDR3 nucleotide sequence: TGTGCCAGCAGCCAAGAGAGTATTGCGCTCAATGAGCAGTTCTTC. This chain uses TRBV14 with TRBJ2-1; D ambiguous. Germline loops: CDR1 SGHDN, CDR2 FVKESK. V lost 0 bases and J lost 6, with 12 bases in between. The CDR3 runs 15 residues.

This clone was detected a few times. CDR3: CASSPGTRFAGNTIYF. The CDR3 DNA reads as TGCGCCAGCAGCCCCGGGACTCGTTTTGCCGGAAACACCATATATTTT. J is TRBJ1-3 and V is TRBV5-1; possible D gene TRBD1, 5 bases. Germline-derived CDR1 and CDR2 are SGHRS and YFSETQ. The CDR3 runs to 16 residues. Trimming shortened V by 4 bases and J by 4 bases, and 18 bases separated the two germline ends.

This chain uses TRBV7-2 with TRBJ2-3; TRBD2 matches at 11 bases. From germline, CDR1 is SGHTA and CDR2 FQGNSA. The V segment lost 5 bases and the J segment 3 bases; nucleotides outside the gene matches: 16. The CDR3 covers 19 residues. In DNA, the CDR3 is TGTGCCAGCAGCGTTTATAGCGGGGGGGCTTGTTATGAAACAGATACGCAGTATTTT. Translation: CASSVYSGGACYETDTQYF.

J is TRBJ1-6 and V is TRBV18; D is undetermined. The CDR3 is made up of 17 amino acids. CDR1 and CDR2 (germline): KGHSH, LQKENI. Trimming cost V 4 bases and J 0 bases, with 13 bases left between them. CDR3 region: CASSHLPGGSYNSPLHF. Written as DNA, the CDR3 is TGTGCCAGCTCACACCTCCCCGGAGGCTCCTATAATTCACCCCTCCACTTT.

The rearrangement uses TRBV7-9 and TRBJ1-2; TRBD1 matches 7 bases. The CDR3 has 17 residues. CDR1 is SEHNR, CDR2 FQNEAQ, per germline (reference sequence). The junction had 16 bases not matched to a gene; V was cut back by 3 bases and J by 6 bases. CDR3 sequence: CASSLSKQTGESNGYTF. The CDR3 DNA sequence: TGTGCCAGCAGCTTGTCGAAACAAACAGGGGAGTCTAATGGCTACACCTTC.

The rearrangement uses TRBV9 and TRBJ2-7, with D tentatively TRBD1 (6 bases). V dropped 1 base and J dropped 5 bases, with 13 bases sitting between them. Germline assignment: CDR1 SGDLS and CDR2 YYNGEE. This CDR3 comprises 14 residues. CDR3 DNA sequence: TGTGCCAGCAGCGTACGGGCAGGGGACAACGAGCAGTACTTC. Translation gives CASSVRAGDNEQYF.

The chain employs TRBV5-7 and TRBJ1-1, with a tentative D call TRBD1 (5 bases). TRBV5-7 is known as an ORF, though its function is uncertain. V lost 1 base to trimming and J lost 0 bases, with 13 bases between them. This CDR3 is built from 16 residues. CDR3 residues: CASSLPRGEMNTEAFF. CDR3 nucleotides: TGTGCCAGCAGCTTGCCCCGGGGGGAGATGAACACTGAAGCTTTCTTT.

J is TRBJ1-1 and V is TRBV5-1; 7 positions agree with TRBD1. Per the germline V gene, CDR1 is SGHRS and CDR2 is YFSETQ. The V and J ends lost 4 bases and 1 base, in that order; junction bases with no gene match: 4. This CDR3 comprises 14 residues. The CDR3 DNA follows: TGCGCCAGCAGCCCTCACAGGGGGAACACTGAAGCTTTCTTT. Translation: CASSPHRGNTEAFF.

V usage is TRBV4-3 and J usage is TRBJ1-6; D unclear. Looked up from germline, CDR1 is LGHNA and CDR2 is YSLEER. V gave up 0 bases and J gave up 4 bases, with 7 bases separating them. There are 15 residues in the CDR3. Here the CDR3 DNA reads TGCGCCAGCAGCCAAGAAGCCACTTATAATTCACCCCTCCACTTT. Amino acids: CASSQEATYNSPLHF.

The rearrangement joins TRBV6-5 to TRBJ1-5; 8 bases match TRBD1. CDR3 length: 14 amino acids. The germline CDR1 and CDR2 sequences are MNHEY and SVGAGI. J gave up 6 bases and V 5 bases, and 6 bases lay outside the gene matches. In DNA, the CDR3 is TGTGCCAGCAGTACCCGACAGGGGCGTCAGCCCCAGCATTTT. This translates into CASSTRQGRQPQHF.

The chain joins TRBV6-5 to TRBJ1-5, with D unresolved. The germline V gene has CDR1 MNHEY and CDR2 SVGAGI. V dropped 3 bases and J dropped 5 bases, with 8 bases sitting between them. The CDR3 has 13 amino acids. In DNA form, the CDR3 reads TGTGCCAGCAGTTATATGCAGTATCAGCCCCAGCATTTT. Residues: CASSYMQYQPQHF.